One sample yielded the 24 T cell receptor beta chains listed below, sequenced in a study of cytomegalovirus exposure and HLA in healthy donors. PCR was performed using 60 Vbeta and 13 Jbeta primers. Measured with immunoSEQ multiplex PCR; TCRdb has only the in-frame clones, and not every one. The sample consists of roughly 160,000 clones, roughly 70% of them appearing once. Specimen: PBMCs. These receptors came from a girl between 10 and 17 years old in good health and CMV-seronegative.

Only a few counts were recorded for this clone. V is TRBV9 and J is TRBJ2-7, with D perhaps TRBD1 (5 bases). V dropped 2 bases and J dropped 0 bases, with 9 bases sitting between them. This CDR3 is built from 14 residues. From germline, CDR1 is SGDLS and CDR2 YYNGEE. CDR3 in amino acids: CASSVDSHSYEQYF. The CDR3 DNA is TGTGCCAGCAGCGTCGACAGCCACTCCTACGAGCAGTACTTC.

This clone showed up just a few times. The V and J genes are TRBV10-1 and TRBJ2-7; D might be TRBD1 (5 bases). The CDR3 contains 15 residues. Germline V gene sequence: CDR1 WNHNN, CDR2 SYGVQD (reference sequence). Between the trimmed V and J ends, which lost 1 base and 4 bases, there was a span of 14 bases. CDR3 bases: TGCGCCAGCAGTGAGTGGTCGTCAGGGTATTACGAGCAGTACTTC. It yields the protein CASSEWSSGYYEQYF.

This clone appeared a few times. This chain joins TRBV2 and TRBJ1-5; no clear D gene. Trimming left V 6 bases short and J 6 bases short, with 12 bases between. This CDR3 spans 13 amino acids. From germline, CDR1 is SNHLY and CDR2 FYNNEI. CDR3: CASSRLGTQPQHF. DNA for the CDR3: TGTGCCAGCAGCAGGCTTGGAACTCAGCCCCAGCATTTT.

The gene calls are TRBV7-2 and TRBJ2-7, with TRBD2 matching over 8 bases. The CDR3 has 14 amino acids. Per germline, CDR1 SGHTA and CDR2 FQGNSA. The V and J ends lost 3 bases and 2 bases, in that order; junction bases with no gene match: 3. The DNA for the CDR3 is TGTGCCAGCAGCTTTCAAGCGGGGGCCTACGAGCAGTACTTC. It specifies CASSFQAGAYEQYF.

V is TRBV25-1 and J is TRBJ1-2; D is undetermined. Trimming took off 4 bases at V and 8 bases at J, with 20 bases between the two ends. The germline V gene has CDR1 MGHDK and CDR2 SYGVNS. The CDR3 runs to 15 residues. In DNA, the CDR3 is TGTGCCAGCAGTGTCTATAGGCGGGTATCGGGAGGCTACACCTTC. It yields the protein CASSVYRRVSGGYTF.

This clone has only a few counts. The V gene is TRBV6-6, the J gene TRBJ1-2; D is possibly TRBD1 (5 bases). V dropped 5 bases and J dropped 1 base, with 8 bases sitting between them. The CDR3 consists of 13 residues. Germline V CDR1 and CDR2: MNHNY, SVGAGI (reference sequence). The CDR3 nucleotides are TGTGCCAGCAGTGCCAGGGATAACTATGGCTACACCTTC. This codes for CASSARDNYGYTF.

The chain joins TRBV11-2 to TRBJ2-7, with TRBD1 identical over 8 bases. CDR3 length equals 13 residues. The junction had 4 bases not matched to a gene; V was cut back by 5 bases and J by 4 bases. Germline assignment: CDR1 SGHAT and CDR2 FQNNGV. The CDR3 is CASSRGTGYEQYF. The DNA for the CDR3 is TGTGCCAGCAGCCGAGGGACAGGTTACGAGCAGTACTTC.

The rearrangement joins TRBV5-6 to TRBJ1-6, with 9 bases lining up with TRBD1. In germline, CDR1 is SGHDT, CDR2 YYEEEE. The V gene end was trimmed by 1 base and the J gene end by 19 bases; junction bases not matched to a gene: 6. The CDR3 sequence is 12 residues long. CDR3 loop: CASSLNRQGEHF. The CDR3 nucleotides are TGTGCCAGCAGCTTGAACAGACAGGGGGAGCACTTT. Full variable domain (remainder filled in from reference TRBV5-6 and TRBJ1-6): DAGVTQSPTHLIKTRGQQVTLRCSPKSGHDTVSWYQQALGQGPQFIFQYYEEEERQRGNFPDRFSGHQFPNYSSELNVNALLLGDSALYLCASSLNRQGEHFGNGTRLTVT.

This clone has a handful of counts. This rearrangement joins TRBV2 to TRBJ1-2, with D perhaps matching TRBD1 (6 bases). Trimming removed 8 bases from V and 7 bases from J, with 17 bases in between. From germline, CDR1 is SNHLY and CDR2 FYNNEI. This CDR3 comprises 13 residues. DNA of the CDR3: TGTGCCAGCCAGGGGAGGGTCGGAGGTGGCTACACCTTC. Protein: CASQGRVGGGYTF.

The chain couples TRBV4-1 to TRBJ1-6; D uncertain. CDR3 length equals 16 residues. The V end was cut by 1 base, the J end by 4 bases, with 11 bases between. Germline assignment: CDR1 MGHRA and CDR2 YSYEKL. The CDR3 protein is CASSQGSGEYNSPLHF. For the CDR3, the DNA is TGCGCCAGCAGCCAAGGGAGCGGCGAGTATAATTCACCCCTCCACTTT.

The chain carries TRBV5-1 and TRBJ2-7, with 7 nucleotides matching TRBD1. CDR3 size: 15 residues. The V segment lost 0 bases and the J segment 3 bases; nucleotides outside the gene matches: 6. Germline CDR1 reads SGHRS; CDR2 reads YFSETQ. The CDR3 protein is CASSLAGTDHYEQYF. CDR3 DNA sequence: TGCGCCAGCAGCTTGGCCGGGACAGATCACTACGAGCAGTACTTC.

The V and J genes are TRBV12-5 and TRBJ1-4; 8 bases line up with TRBD1. The CDR3 spans 14 residues. The trim removed 6 bases at V and 5 bases at J, leaving 5 bases unmatched. The germline gives CDR1 LGHNT, CDR2 FRNRAP. The CDR3 loop is CASGKTGENEKLFF. CDR3 bases: TGTGCTAGTGGAAAGACAGGGGAGAATGAAAAACTGTTTTTT. Drawing the rest from reference TRBV12-5 and TRBJ1-4, the complete variable domain is DARVTQTPRHKVTEMGQEVTMRCQPILGHNTVFWYRQTMMQGLELLAYFRNRAPLDDSGMPKDRFSAEMPDATLATLKIQPSEPRDSAVYFCASGKTGENEKLFFGSGTQLSVL.

Only a few counts were recorded for this clone. The chain recombines TRBV6-5 with TRBJ1-2; D remains unclear. The ends were cut back, 0 bases at V and 2 bases at J, with 7 bases in the middle. The CDR3 spans 14 residues. The germline V gene encodes CDR1 MNHEY and CDR2 SVGAGI. This CDR3 is CASSYSNTNYGYTF. CDR3 DNA sequence: TGTGCCAGCAGTTACTCGAACACGAACTATGGCTACACCTTC.

The gene calls are TRBV6-5 and TRBJ2-7, with 11 bases that match TRBD2. J was trimmed by 3 bases and V by 1 base; bases with no gene match: 2. CDR1 and CDR2 (germline): MNHEY, SVGAGI. The CDR3 contains 15 residues. Here the CDR3 reads CASSYFTSGGYEQYF. CDR3 coding DNA: TGTGCCAGCAGTTACTTCACTAGCGGGGGCTACGAGCAGTACTTC.

The chain employs TRBV7-6 and TRBJ2-3; 11 positions agree with TRBD2. V was clipped by 4 bases and J by 7 bases; unmatched bases: 7. The germline CDR1 and CDR2 sequences are SGHVS and FNYEAQ. CDR3 length: 15 residues. CDR3 sequence (DNA): TGTGCCAGCAGCTATAGCGGGGGGGTCACGTATACGCAGTATTTT. Protein product: CASSYSGGVTYTQYF.

The table lists this clone with a few counts. The V gene is TRBV7-6, the J gene TRBJ1-2; no definite D call. CDR3 size: 10 residues. The germline CDR1 and CDR2 sequences are SGHVS and FNYEAQ. The ends were cut back, 5 bases at V and 12 bases at J, with 10 bases in the middle. CDR3 sequence (DNA): TGTGCCAGCAGCGCTGTGGGAGACACCTTC. This gives the protein CASSAVGDTF.

This clone was seen a handful of times. The V and J genes are TRBV9 and TRBJ2-7; no firm D call. Trimming stripped 4 bases from V and 2 bases from J, with 13 bases between. The V gene's germline CDR1 is SGDLS and CDR2 YYNGEE. The CDR3 sequence is 14 residues long. CDR3 coding DNA: TGTGCCAGCAGCTCCTTGGCGGAACCCTACGAGCAGTACTTC. Translation gives CASSSLAEPYEQYF.

V usage is TRBV27 and J usage is TRBJ2-1; D gene ambiguous. CDR3 length: 15 amino acids. CDR1 and CDR2 from the germline V gene are MNHEY and SMNVEV (reference sequence). The ends were cut back, 6 bases at V and 0 bases at J, with 12 bases in the middle. Written as DNA, the CDR3 is TGTGCCAGCAGGGTAGGCGGATTCTCCTACAATGAGCAGTTCTTC. Amino acids: CASRVGGFSYNEQFF.

Comment on this clone: Other DNA sequences in the same sample also yield this CDR3. The chain is built from TRBV7-9 and TRBJ1-1; TRBD1 might be the D (5 bases). The CDR3 runs 13 residues. Looked up from germline, CDR1 is SEHNR and CDR2 is FQNEAQ (reference sequence). The ends were cut back, 5 bases at V and 8 bases at J, with 15 bases in the middle. In nucleotides, the CDR3 is TGTGCCAGCAGCCCTGGGGGGAGCACCGAAGCTTTCTTT. Its translation: CASSPGGSTEAFF.

This clone was observed a handful of times. V gene TRBV5-5 combines with J gene TRBJ1-5, with D tentatively TRBD1 (5 bases). Germline V CDR1 and CDR2: SGHKS, YYEKEE (reference sequence). This CDR3 is built from 13 residues. Trimming pared 0 bases from V and 4 bases from J, leaving 5 bases between. The CDR3 sequence: CASSLGQNQPQHF. CDR3 in DNA: TGTGCCAGCAGCTTGGGACAGAATCAGCCCCAGCATTTT.

The rearrangement joins TRBV10-1 to TRBJ1-1; D is perhaps TRBD1 (6 bases). This CDR3 is 13 amino acids long. The ends were cut back, 7 bases at V and 0 bases at J, with 9 bases in the middle. Germline V gene sequence: CDR1 WNHNN, CDR2 SYGVQD (reference sequence). The CDR3 is CASNRDLNTEAFF. Here the CDR3 DNA reads TGCGCCAGCAACAGGGACCTGAACACTGAAGCTTTCTTT.

CDR3 protein: CASIRISGTGPHEETQYF. CDR3 sequence (DNA): TGTGCCAGCATCCGCATATCCGGGACAGGGCCCCACGAAGAGACCCAGTACTTC. This chain connects TRBV2 to TRBJ2-5; TRBD1 agrees at 9 bases. This CDR3 contains 18 residues. Germline CDR1 reads SNHLY; CDR2 reads FYNNEI. J was trimmed by 3 bases and V by 7 bases; bases with no gene match: 18.

The sample holds a few counts of this clone. The chain is built from TRBV19 and TRBJ1-2, with D unclear. The CDR3 length is 13 residues. CDR1 LNHDA and CDR2 SQIVND come from the germline V gene (reference sequence). Between the trimmed V and J ends, which lost 6 bases and 2 bases, there was a span of 10 bases. The CDR3 nucleotides read TGTGCCAGTAGCCGGCGGTGGAACTATGGCTACACCTTC. The encoded protein is CASSRRWNYGYTF.

The chain is built from TRBV6-4 and TRBJ1-1; no reliable D call. The V gene lost 2 bases and the J gene lost 11 bases, with 12 bases spanning the gap. The CDR3 consists of 12 residues. Germline V gene data show CDR1 as MRHNA and CDR2 as SNTAGT. The CDR3 coding sequence is TGTGCCAGCAGTGACCCGACGGGGAAGGCTTTCTTT. It yields the protein CASSDPTGKAFF.